Listed below are T cell receptor beta chains from one sample, sequenced in a study of cytomegalovirus exposure and HLA in healthy donors. TCRdb keeps only in-frame clones here, not all; method: immunoSEQ multiplex PCR. This sample yields some 100,000 clones, of which 73% are seen a single time; approximately 8% belongs to the top ten. Sequencing used PBMCs. The receptors stem from a man aged 35 to 55 in good health and CMV-seronegative. Both conserved end residues are part of each CDR3. A D gene is named only where the DNA matches it firmly. Not every row has a clone size; where given, it reads once, few, many or a size class.

v_gene: TRBV11-2; abundance: NA; j_gene: TRBJ1-1; d_gene: NA; CDR3nt: TGTGCCAGCAGCTTAGGCCCAGGGGCCCAGATGAACACTGAAGCTTTCTTT; CDR3aa: CASSLGPGAQMNTEAFF
v_gene: TRBV7-2; abundance: NA; j_gene: TRBJ2-7; d_gene: NA; CDR3nt: TGTGCCAGCAGCCGGACAGAATACGAGCAGTACTTC; CDR3aa: CASSRTEYEQYF
v_gene: TRBV7-6; abundance: NA; j_gene: TRBJ2-5; d_gene: NA; CDR3nt: TGTGCCAGCAGTTCGTTAGTACAGGAAGAGACCCAGTACTTC; CDR3aa: CASSSLVQEETQYF
v_gene: TRBV5-4; abundance: NA; j_gene: TRBJ2-7; d_gene: TRBD2; CDR3nt: TGTGCCAGCAGCTCTCTAGCGGGGGGACGACACGAGCAGTACTTC; CDR3aa: CASSSLAGGRHEQYF
v_gene: TRBV5-4; abundance: NA; j_gene: TRBJ2-7; d_gene: NA; CDR3nt: TGTGCCAGCAGCCCGCGGGCCGGAAGCTACGAGCAGTACTTC; CDR3aa: CASSPRAGSYEQYF
v_gene: TRBV15; abundance: few; j_gene: TRBJ2-5; d_gene: TRBD2; CDR3nt: TGTGCCACCAGCAGAGATCCGGGGGGGGGTGCACAAGAGACCCAGTACTTC; CDR3aa: CATSRDPGGGAQETQYF
v_gene: TRBV2; abundance: few; j_gene: TRBJ2-5; d_gene: TRBD1; CDR3nt: TGTGCCAGCAGTGAATTTAGGGACAGGTGGGACTTC; CDR3aa: CASSEFRDRWDF
v_gene: TRBV28; abundance: NA; j_gene: TRBJ1-6; d_gene: NA; CDR3nt: TGTGCCAGCACCCCCGACCAGGCCGCGCCCCTCCACTTT; CDR3aa: CASTPDQAAPLHF
v_gene: TRBV20-1; abundance: few; j_gene: TRBJ2-1; d_gene: NA; CDR3nt: TGCAGTGCTAGAGATACTTCTCAGTTCTTC; CDR3aa: CSARDTSQFF
v_gene: TRBV14; abundance: NA; j_gene: TRBJ1-2; d_gene: TRBD1; CDR3nt: TGTGCCAGCAGCCAAGATTGGATAGGACAGGGGCTTGGCTACACCTTC; CDR3aa: CASSQDWIGQGLGYTF
v_gene: TRBV7-9; abundance: NA; j_gene: TRBJ1-1; d_gene: NA; CDR3nt: TGTGCCAGCAGCTATACAGGGAACACTGAAGCTTTCTTT; CDR3aa: CASSYTGNTEAFF
v_gene: TRBV4-2; abundance: NA; j_gene: TRBJ2-1; d_gene: TRBD2; CDR3nt: TGTGCCAGCAGCCACGGACTAGCGGGGGTGTATGAGCAGTTCTTC; CDR3aa: CASSHGLAGVYEQFF
v_gene: TRBV4-1; abundance: NA; j_gene: TRBJ1-4; d_gene: NA; CDR3nt: TGCGCCACCTCAGCCATACTCGTGACACATCGGGAAAAACTGTTTTTT; CDR3aa: CATSAILVTHREKLFF
v_gene: TRBV11-2; abundance: NA; j_gene: TRBJ1-3; d_gene: TRBD1; CDR3nt: TGTGCCAGCAGCTCGGGACAGGTGTTCTCTGGAAACACCATATATTTT; CDR3aa: CASSSGQVFSGNTIYF
v_gene: TRBV7-9; abundance: NA; j_gene: TRBJ2-2; d_gene: NA; CDR3nt: TGTGCCAGCAGCTTTTTAACAGGGGAGGTGTTTTTT; CDR3aa: CASSFLTGEVFF
v_gene: TRBV5-1; abundance: NA; j_gene: TRBJ2-7; d_gene: NA; CDR3nt: TGCGCCAGCAGCTTGGGACAGGATCTCTACGAGCAGTACTTC; CDR3aa: CASSLGQDLYEQYF
v_gene: TRBV4-3; abundance: NA; j_gene: TRBJ2-5; d_gene: TRBD2; CDR3nt: TGCGCCAGCAGCCAAGATTCTCGCGGGGGGGCTCAGACCCAGTACTTC; CDR3aa: CASSQDSRGGAQTQYF
v_gene: TRBV4-2; abundance: NA; j_gene: TRBJ2-5; d_gene: TRBD1; CDR3nt: TGTGCCAGCAGCCAATTAGACAGGGTCGCGACCCAGTACTTC; CDR3aa: CASSQLDRVATQYF
v_gene: TRBV4-3; abundance: few; j_gene: TRBJ1-5; d_gene: TRBD1; CDR3nt: TGCGCCAGCAGCCAGGGGACAGGGGGCCTTCAGCCCCAGCATTTT; CDR3aa: CASSQGTGGLQPQHF
v_gene: TRBV2; abundance: NA; j_gene: TRBJ1-2; d_gene: NA; CDR3nt: TGTGCCAGCAGTTTGGCCGAGGCCTATGGCTACACCTTC; CDR3aa: CASSLAEAYGYTF
v_gene: TRBV6-5; abundance: NA; j_gene: TRBJ1-3; d_gene: NA; CDR3nt: TGTGCCAGCAGTTACGACAGCTACTCTGGAAACACCATATATTTT; CDR3aa: CASSYDSYSGNTIYF
v_gene: TRBV4-1; abundance: NA; j_gene: TRBJ2-7; d_gene: NA; CDR3nt: TGCGCCAGCAGCCAAGAAGGACGGGGGGCCCGAGACGAGCAGTACTTC; CDR3aa: CASSQEGRGARDEQYF
v_gene: TRBV4-1; abundance: NA; j_gene: TRBJ2-7; d_gene: NA; CDR3nt: TGCGCCAGCAGCCAGCCGGGACTGACCTACGAGCAGTACTTC; CDR3aa: CASSQPGLTYEQYF
v_gene: TRBV9; abundance: NA; j_gene: TRBJ2-3; d_gene: TRBD2; CDR3nt: TGTGCCAGCAGCGTAGGGACTAGCGGGGGAGATACGCAGTATTTT; CDR3aa: CASSVGTSGGDTQYF
v_gene: TRBV2; abundance: NA; j_gene: TRBJ1-2; d_gene: NA; CDR3nt: TGTGCCAGCAGTGTTTACAGGGATGGCTACACCTTC; CDR3aa: CASSVYRDGYTF
v_gene: TRBV20-1; abundance: few; j_gene: TRBJ2-7; d_gene: NA; CDR3nt: TGCAGTGCTGAGCCGGAGCAGTACTTC; CDR3aa: CSAEPEQYF
v_gene: TRBV14; abundance: NA; j_gene: TRBJ2-7; d_gene: TRBD1; CDR3nt: TGTGCCAGCAGCCAGGGGCTGGGACAGGGTTTCCACGAGCAGTACTTC; CDR3aa: CASSQGLGQGFHEQYF
v_gene: TRBV28; abundance: NA; j_gene: TRBJ2-1; d_gene: NA; CDR3nt: TGTGCCAGCAGTGGGGGGTATGATGAGCAGTTCTTC; CDR3aa: CASSGGYDEQFF
v_gene: TRBV19; abundance: few; j_gene: TRBJ2-4; d_gene: TRBD2; CDR3nt: TGTGCCAGTAGTACCCGGACTAGCGGGGGGGCCGGAAACATTCAGTACTTC; CDR3aa: CASSTRTSGGAGNIQYF
v_gene: TRBV19; abundance: NA; j_gene: TRBJ2-4; d_gene: TRBD1; CDR3nt: TGTGCCAGTAGTGCCCGATCTGGACAGGGGACGGCCAAAAACATTCAGTACTTC; CDR3aa: CASSARSGQGTAKNIQYF
v_gene: TRBV25-1; abundance: NA; j_gene: TRBJ2-1; d_gene: NA; CDR3nt: TGTGCCAGCAGTGGCCCGGGTGACAATGAGCAGTTCTTC; CDR3aa: CASSGPGDNEQFF
v_gene: TRBV6-1; abundance: NA; j_gene: TRBJ2-5; d_gene: NA; CDR3nt: TGTGCCAGCAGTGAATGGGCAGCAAGGAAAGAAGAGACCCAGTACTTC; CDR3aa: CASSEWAARKEETQYF
v_gene: TRBV6-5; abundance: NA; j_gene: TRBJ1-2; d_gene: NA; CDR3nt: TGTGCCAGCAGTTTTACTAACTATGGCTACACCTTC; CDR3aa: CASSFTNYGYTF
v_gene: TRBV6-5; abundance: NA; j_gene: TRBJ2-5; d_gene: NA; CDR3nt: TGTGCCAGCAGCCCGTCGGGGGGCACCCAAGAGACCCAGTACTTC; CDR3aa: CASSPSGGTQETQYF
v_gene: TRBV5-1; abundance: NA; j_gene: TRBJ2-5; d_gene: TRBD2; CDR3nt: TGCGCCAGCAGCCAAACTAGCGGGGGGACCATCCAAGAGACCCAGTACTTC; CDR3aa: CASSQTSGGTIQETQYF
v_gene: TRBV27; abundance: NA; j_gene: TRBJ2-7; d_gene: TRBD1; CDR3nt: TGTGCCAGCAGGGGCCGGGACAGGGGGCTCTACGAGCAGTACTTC; CDR3aa: CASRGRDRGLYEQYF
v_gene: TRBV5-1; abundance: NA; j_gene: TRBJ1-3; d_gene: NA; CDR3nt: TGCGCCAGCAGCTTGGACGGCTCTGGAAACACCATATATTTT; CDR3aa: CASSLDGSGNTIYF
v_gene: TRBV11-1; abundance: few; j_gene: TRBJ2-7; d_gene: NA; CDR3nt: TGTGCCAGCAGTTTACTTGGGAGCGGAGACCTCTACGAGCAGTACTTC; CDR3aa: CASSLLGSGDLYEQYF
v_gene: TRBV7-6; abundance: NA; j_gene: TRBJ2-7; d_gene: NA; CDR3nt: TGTTCCAGCAGCCCCACGACCGGGAACTCCTACGAGCAGTACTTC; CDR3aa: CSSSPTTGNSYEQYF
v_gene: TRBV5-6; abundance: NA; j_gene: TRBJ1-5; d_gene: NA; CDR3nt: TGTGCCAGCAGCTTGGGGAGTGGGAGCAATCAGCCCCAGCATTTT; CDR3aa: CASSLGSGSNQPQHF
v_gene: TRBV7-2; abundance: NA; j_gene: TRBJ2-7; d_gene: NA; CDR3nt: TGTGCCAGCAGCTTAGTAACAGGGACCTACGAGCAGTACTTC; CDR3aa: CASSLVTGTYEQYF
v_gene: TRBV5-4; abundance: once; j_gene: TRBJ2-7; d_gene: NA; CDR3nt: TGTGCCAGCAGCGCGGGACAGATCTACGAGCAGTACTTC; CDR3aa: CASSAGQIYEQYF
v_gene: TRBV6-5; abundance: NA; j_gene: TRBJ2-7; d_gene: NA; CDR3nt: TGTGCCAGCAGTTACCGCACATCTTACTCCTACGAGCAGTACTTC; CDR3aa: CASSYRTSYSYEQYF
v_gene: TRBV7-2; abundance: NA; j_gene: TRBJ2-3; d_gene: TRBD2; CDR3nt: TGTGCCAGCAGCACGGGACTAGCGGGGGGCCCAGATACGCAGTATTTT; CDR3aa: CASSTGLAGGPDTQYF
v_gene: TRBV6-1; abundance: NA; j_gene: TRBJ2-7; d_gene: NA; CDR3nt: TGTGCCAGCAGTGGGAGCGAGGAGGGGCTAATCCAGTACTTC; CDR3aa: CASSGSEEGLIQYF
v_gene: TRBV2; abundance: NA; j_gene: TRBJ2-7; d_gene: TRBD1; CDR3nt: TGTGCCAGCAGGGAATTCACAGGGGGCAGCTACGAGCAGTACTTC; CDR3aa: CASREFTGGSYEQYF